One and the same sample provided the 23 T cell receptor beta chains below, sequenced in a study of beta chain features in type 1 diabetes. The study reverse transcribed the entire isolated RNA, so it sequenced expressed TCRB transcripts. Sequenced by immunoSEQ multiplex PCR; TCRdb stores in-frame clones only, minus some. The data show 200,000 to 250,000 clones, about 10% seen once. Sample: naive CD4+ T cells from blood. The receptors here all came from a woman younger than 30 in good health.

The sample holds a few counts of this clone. In DNA, the CDR3 is TGCAGCATACAGACAGGAAACTATGGCTACACCTTC. As protein: CSIQTGNYGYTF. The chain is built from TRBV29-1 and TRBJ1-2; possibly TRBD1 for D (6 bases). This CDR3 region has 12 residues. V gave up 8 bases and J gave up 2 bases, with 12 bases separating them. Germline assignment: CDR1 SQVTM and CDR2 ANQGSEA.

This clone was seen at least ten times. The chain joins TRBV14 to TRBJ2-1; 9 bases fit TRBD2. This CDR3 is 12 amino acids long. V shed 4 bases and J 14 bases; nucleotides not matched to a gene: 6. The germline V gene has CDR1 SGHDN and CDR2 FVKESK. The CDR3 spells CASSRGLANEFF. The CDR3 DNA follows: TGTGCCAGCAGCCGGGGACTAGCCAACGAGTTCTTC.

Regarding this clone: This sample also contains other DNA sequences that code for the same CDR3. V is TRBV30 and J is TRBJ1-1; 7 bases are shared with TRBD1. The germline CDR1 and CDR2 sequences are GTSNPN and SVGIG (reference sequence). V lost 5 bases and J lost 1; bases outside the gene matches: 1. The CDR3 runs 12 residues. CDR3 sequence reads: CAWRQGNTEAFF. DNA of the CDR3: TGTGCCTGGCGACAGGGGAACACTGAAGCTTTCTTT.

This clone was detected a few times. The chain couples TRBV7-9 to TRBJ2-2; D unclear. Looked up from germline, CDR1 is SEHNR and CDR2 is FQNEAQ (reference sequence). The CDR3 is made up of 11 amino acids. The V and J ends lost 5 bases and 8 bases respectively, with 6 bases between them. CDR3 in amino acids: CASSPTGELFF. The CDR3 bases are TGTGCCAGCAGCCCGACTGGGGAGCTGTTTTTT.

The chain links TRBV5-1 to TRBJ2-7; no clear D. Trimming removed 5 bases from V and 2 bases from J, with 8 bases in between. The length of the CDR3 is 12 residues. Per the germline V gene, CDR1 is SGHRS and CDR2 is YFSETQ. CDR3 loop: CASRLQPYEQYF. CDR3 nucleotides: TGCGCCAGCAGGCTACAGCCCTACGAGCAGTACTTC.

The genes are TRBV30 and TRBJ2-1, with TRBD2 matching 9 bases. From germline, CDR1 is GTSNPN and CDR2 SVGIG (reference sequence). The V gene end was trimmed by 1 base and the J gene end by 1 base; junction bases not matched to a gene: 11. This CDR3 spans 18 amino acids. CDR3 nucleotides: TGTGCCTGGAGTGCCTACACGCCGCGGGGGGGGTCCTACAATGAGCAGTTCTTC. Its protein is CAWSAYTPRGGSYNEQFF.

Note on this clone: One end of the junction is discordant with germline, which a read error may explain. The CDR3 loop reads CASSLAQGTYEQYF. For the CDR3, the DNA is TGTGCTAGCAGCTTAGCGCAGGGGACCTACGAGCAGTACTTC. The genes are TRBV7-7 and TRBJ2-7; the D gene is possibly TRBD1 (6 bases). This CDR3 comprises 14 residues. The germline V gene has CDR1 SSHAT and CDR2 FNYEAQ (reference sequence).

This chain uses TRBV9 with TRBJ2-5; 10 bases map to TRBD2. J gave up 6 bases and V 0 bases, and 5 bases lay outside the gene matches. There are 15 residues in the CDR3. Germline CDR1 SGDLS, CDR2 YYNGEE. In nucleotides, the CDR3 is TGTGCCAGCAGCGTAGCAGCGGGAGGGCTCCAGACCCAGTACTTC. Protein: CASSVAAGGLQTQYF.

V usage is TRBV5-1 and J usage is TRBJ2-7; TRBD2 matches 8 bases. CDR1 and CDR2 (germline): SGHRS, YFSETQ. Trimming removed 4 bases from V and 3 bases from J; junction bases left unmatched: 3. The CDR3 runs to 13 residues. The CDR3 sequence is CASSEAGVYEQYF. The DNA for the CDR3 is TGCGCCAGCAGCGAAGCGGGAGTCTACGAGCAGTACTTC. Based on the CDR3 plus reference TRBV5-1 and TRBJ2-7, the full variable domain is KAGVTQTPRYLIKTRGQQVTLSCSPISGHRSVSWYQQTPGQGLQFLFEYFSETQRNKGNFPGRFSGRQFSNSRSEMNVSTLELGDSALYLCASSEAGVYEQYFGPGTRLTVT.

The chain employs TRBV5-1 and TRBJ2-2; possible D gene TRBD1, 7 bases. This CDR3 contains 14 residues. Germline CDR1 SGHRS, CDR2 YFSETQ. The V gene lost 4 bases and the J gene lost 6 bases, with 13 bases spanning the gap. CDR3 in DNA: TGCGCCAGCAGCGCGCGGGACAGCGCCGGGGAGCTGTTTTTT. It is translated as CASSARDSAGELFF.

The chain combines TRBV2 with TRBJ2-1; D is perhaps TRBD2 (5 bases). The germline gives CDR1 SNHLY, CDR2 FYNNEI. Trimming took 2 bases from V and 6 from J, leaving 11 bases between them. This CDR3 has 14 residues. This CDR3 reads CASSESGLPNEQFF. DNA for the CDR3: TGTGCCAGCAGTGAATCCGGACTCCCCAATGAGCAGTTCTTC.

CDR3 DNA sequence: TGTGCCAGCAGCTTAGGGGGCTTCTCTTTACAGTACTTC. This gives the protein CASSLGGFSLQYF. This chain uses TRBV7-6 with TRBJ2-7, with D maybe TRBD1 (5 bases). CDR1 SGHVS and CDR2 FNYEAQ come from the germline V gene. This CDR3 comprises 13 residues. Trimming cost V 1 base and J 10 bases, with 14 bases left between them. The variable domain in full, completed from reference TRBV7-6 and TRBJ2-7, reads GAGVSQSPRYKVTKRGQDVALRCDPISGHVSLYWYRQALGQGPEFLTYFNYEAQQDKSGLPNDRFSAERPEGSISTLTIQRTEQRDSAMYRCASSLGGFSLQYFGPGTRLTVT.

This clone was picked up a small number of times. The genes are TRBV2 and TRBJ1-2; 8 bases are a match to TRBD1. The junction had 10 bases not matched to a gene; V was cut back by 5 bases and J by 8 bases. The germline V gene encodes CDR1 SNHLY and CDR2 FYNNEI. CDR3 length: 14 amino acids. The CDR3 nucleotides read TGTGCCAGCAGTTATGACAGGGGTAATAGAGGCTACACCTTC. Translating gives CASSYDRGNRGYTF.

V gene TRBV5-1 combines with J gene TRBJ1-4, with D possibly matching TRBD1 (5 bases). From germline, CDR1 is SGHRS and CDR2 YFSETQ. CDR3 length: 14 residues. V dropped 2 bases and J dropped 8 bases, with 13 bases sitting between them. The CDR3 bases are TGCGCCAGCAGCTTAGCGGGGGTTCAGGAAAAACTGTTTTTT. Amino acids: CASSLAGVQEKLFF.

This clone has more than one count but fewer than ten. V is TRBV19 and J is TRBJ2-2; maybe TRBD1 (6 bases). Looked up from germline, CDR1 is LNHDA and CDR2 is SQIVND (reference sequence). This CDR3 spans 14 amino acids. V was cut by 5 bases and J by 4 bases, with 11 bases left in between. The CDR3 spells CASSATGSTGELFF. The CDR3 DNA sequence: TGTGCCAGTAGTGCCACAGGGTCCACCGGGGAGCTGTTTTTT.

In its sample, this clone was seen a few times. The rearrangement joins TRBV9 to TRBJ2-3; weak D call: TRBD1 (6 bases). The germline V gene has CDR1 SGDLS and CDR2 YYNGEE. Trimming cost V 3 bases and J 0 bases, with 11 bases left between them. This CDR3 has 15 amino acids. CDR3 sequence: CASSGWTVSTDTQYF. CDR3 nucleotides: TGTGCCAGCAGCGGATGGACAGTAAGCACAGATACGCAGTATTTT.

The CDR3 spells CASSFRHTGGLNTEAFF. The CDR3 nucleotides read TGTGCCAGCAGCTTCCGTCACACAGGGGGCCTGAACACTGAAGCTTTCTTT. V is TRBV7-3 and J is TRBJ1-1, with 9 nucleotides matching TRBD1. The CDR3 has 17 residues. The J segment lost 0 bases and the V segment lost 3 bases, leaving 8 bases of the junction unmatched. Germline-derived CDR1 and CDR2 are SGHTA and FQGTGA. The full variable domain, with the rest looked up from reference TRBV7-3 and TRBJ1-1, is GAGVSQTPSNKVTEKGKYVELRCDPISGHTALYWYRQSLGQGPEFLIYFQGTGAADDSGLPNDRFFAVRPEGSVSTLKIQRTERGDSAVYLCASSFRHTGGLNTEAFFGQGTRLTVV.

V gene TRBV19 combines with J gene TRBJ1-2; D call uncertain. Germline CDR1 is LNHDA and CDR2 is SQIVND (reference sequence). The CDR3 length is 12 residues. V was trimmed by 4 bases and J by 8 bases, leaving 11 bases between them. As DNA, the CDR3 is TGTGCCAGTAGTACCCCTCTTGGCGGCTACACCTTC. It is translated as CASSTPLGGYTF.

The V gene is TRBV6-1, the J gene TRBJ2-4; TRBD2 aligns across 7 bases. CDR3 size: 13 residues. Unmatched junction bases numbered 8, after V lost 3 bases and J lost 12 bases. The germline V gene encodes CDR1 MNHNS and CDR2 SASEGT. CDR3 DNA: TGTGCCAGCAGTGAGGGGGATGGGGAGGGTCAGTACTTC. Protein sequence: CASSEGDGEGQYF.

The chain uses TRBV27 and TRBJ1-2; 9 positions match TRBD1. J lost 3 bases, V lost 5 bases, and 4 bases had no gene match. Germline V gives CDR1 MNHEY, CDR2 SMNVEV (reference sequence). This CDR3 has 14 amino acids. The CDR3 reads CASSADRGDYGYTF. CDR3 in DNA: TGTGCCAGCAGTGCCGACAGGGGGGACTATGGCTACACCTTC.

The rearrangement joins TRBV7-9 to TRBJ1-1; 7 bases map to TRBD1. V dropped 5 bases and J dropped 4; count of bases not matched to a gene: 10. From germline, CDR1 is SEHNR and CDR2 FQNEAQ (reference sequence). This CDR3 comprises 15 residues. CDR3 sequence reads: CASSPQGRTGTEAFF. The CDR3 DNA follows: TGTGCCAGCAGCCCACAGGGGAGGACGGGCACTGAAGCTTTCTTT.

CDR3 protein: CAWSTTDFSSSYNSPLHF. The DNA of the CDR3 is TGTGCCTGGAGTACAACGGACTTCTCGAGCTCCTATAATTCACCCCTCCACTTT. The chain links TRBV30 to TRBJ1-6; D is uncertain. Trimming took off 2 bases at V and 0 bases at J, with 17 bases between the two ends. CDR3 size: 18 residues. Germline lookup yields CDR1 GTSNPN and CDR2 SVGIG (reference sequence).

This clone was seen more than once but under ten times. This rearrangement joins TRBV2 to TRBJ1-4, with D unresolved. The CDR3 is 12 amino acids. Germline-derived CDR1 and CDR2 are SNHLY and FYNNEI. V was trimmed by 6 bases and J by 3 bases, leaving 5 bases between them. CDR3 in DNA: TGTGCCAGCAGCAGATCTAATGAAAAACTGTTTTTT. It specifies CASSRSNEKLFF.